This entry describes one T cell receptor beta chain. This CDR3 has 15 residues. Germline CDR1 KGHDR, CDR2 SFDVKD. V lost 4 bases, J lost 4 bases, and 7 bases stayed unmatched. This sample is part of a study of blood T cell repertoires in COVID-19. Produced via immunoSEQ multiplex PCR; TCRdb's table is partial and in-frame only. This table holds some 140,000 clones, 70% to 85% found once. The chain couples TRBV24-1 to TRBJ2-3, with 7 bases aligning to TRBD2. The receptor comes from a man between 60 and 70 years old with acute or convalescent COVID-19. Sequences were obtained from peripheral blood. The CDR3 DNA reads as TGTGCCACCAGTGAACCAGCGGGGCTTTCAGATACGCAGTATTTT. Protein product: CATSEPAGLSDTQYF.